This TCR beta chain was retrieved from a study of shared clonotypes between healthy human individuals (TCRdb year 2020). Some background on the complete study: The cohort comprised a couple of women and three men aged 18 to 49 years. For each donor, three plates each were used for CD4 naive and CD4 memory, two plates were used for CD8 naive, and one plate was used for CD8 memory. To estimate repertoire size and how much clonotypes are shared between individuals, the study performed deep sequencing of blood TCR repertoires from 4 to 6 healthy adults. Different laboratories and diverse techniques were used to prepare libraries and sequence TCR repertoires, to increase sequencing depth and limit assay-specific biases. Leukapheresis yielded between about 0.85 and 10 billion PBMCs per donor.

Inclusive of the bounding cysteine and phenylalanine, the CDR3 is 16 residues long. Only the CDR3 region is kept as DNA, spanning 48 bases read in frame from base 1. V loses 1 base of germline sequence and J loses 0 bases, and the interval between the two ends is 10 bases. CDR1 is given as MDHEN and CDR2 as SYDVKM, both from the germline V gene. The donors were healthy, HIV-negative adults with no recently reported acute infections or vaccinations. Only Caucasian adults living in Nashville, Tennessee, USA were represented among the donors. CD4+ T cells were enriched by magnetic negative selection; naive cells were then positively selected on CD45RA, and the negative fraction formed the memory subset. After blood collection by leukapheresis, PBMCs were isolated using Ficoll-Histopaque density gradient centrifugation and then cryopreserved in the vapor phase of liquid nitrogen. Purity and quantity of every magnetically sorted T cell population were checked by analytical flow cytometry. From each sorted fraction, genomic DNA was isolated and quantified by UV absorbance on a Nanodrop 2000c.

Comments on this clone: Its antigen is unknown. Base qualities are missing; no much larger clone stands one base away.

Using the deep immunoSEQ assay, TCR CDR3 regions were amplified from genomic DNA by multiplex PCR. Extracted genomic DNA from each cell subset was spread evenly across all wells of several immunoSEQ 96-well plates, with each plate serving as a replicate. For sorted subsets, approximately 190 ng of genomic DNA, equivalent to roughly 33,000 T cell genomes, went into each replicate PCR. Purified libraries were quantified with a Qubit 3.0 fluorometer, sized on a Bioanalyzer 2100, and re-quantified with the KAPA Library Quantification kit. Every immunoSEQ 96-well plate was sequenced on a dedicated single-read 150-cycle Illumina NextSeq 550 flow cell. The original methods were these. Because only junctional sequences without quality scores were contained in the immunoSEQ output, filtering matching that applied to full-length reads could not be performed. Sequences were annotated with PyIR, a Python wrapper for IgBLAST v1.9, and V/J genes and CDR3 were assigned using IMGT germline references. Any read was removed if the V/J assignment was weak (E-value above 1e-6), the CDR3 was missing, or the read contained stop codons, out-of-frame junctions, or ambiguous translated residues. V3J clonotypes were defined by identical inferred V gene, J gene, and CDR3 amino acid sequence. Percentage overlap between repertoires was calculated by dividing the number of shared unique clonotypes by the size of the smaller repertoire. Richness of each repertoire was evaluated using RTK rarefaction, the Chao1 estimator, and Recon v2.1 estimates of unobserved clonotypes. Generation probabilities were computed with OLGA for all TCRbeta clonotypes obtained by the gDNA method from several donors. TCRdb's version of the immuneACCESS table is confined to in-frame rearrangements and falls short of the full clone set. An unresolved V gene accounts for under half of the shortfall where checked; the remainder is of unknown origin. V and J calls and clone size are copied from that table; D and trimming were computed from the DNA. The sample profile shows about 710,000 clones; over 60% of them were found once. Of the sample, over 1.5% is held by the ten largest clones.

Overall results and qualifications from the work: Estimated clonotype richness was generally larger for naive than for memory subsets. Pairwise subsampling led to the expectation that sequencing depth would affect the degree of clonotype sharing among donors. The genetic and exposure-history diversity represented was limited by the small number of donors. Clonotypes shared by all four sorted-subset donors showed higher generation probabilities than non-shared clonotypes. Sampling was restricted to blood, and TCR repertoires in tissue are likely to differ from TCR repertoires in blood. When four donors were compared, the shared fraction of clonotypes was about 5.4% for naive CD4, about 4% for naive CD8, about 2.5% for memory CD4, and roughly 0.43% for memory CD8. Even with the large sequencing depth, rarefaction of the sorted-subset datasets indicated that sequencing was incomplete.

The sequencing input was memory CD4+ T cells sorted from blood. This specimen's cell subset or site label, per the study, means: CD45RA-negative fraction. The receptor was isolated from a woman aged 30 to 39 in good health. This chain is built from TRBV28 and TRBJ1-5; there is no confident call for the D gene. The nucleotide sequence reads as follows: TGTGCCAGCAGTTTATCAAAAAGACTTAGCAATCAGCCCCAGCATTTT. Translated, it reads CASSLSKRLSNQPQHF.